The T cell receptor beta chain under discussion was sequenced for a study of blood T cell repertoires in COVID-19. Turning to the study itself: From T cells, B-cell-depleted T cells, or PBMCs came the material, which was cDNA or gDNA.

The V gene's germline CDR1 is SQVTM and CDR2 ANQGSEA. The CDR3 contains 13 residues. Trimming shortened V by 4 bases and J by 8 bases, and 14 bases separated the two germline ends. Sequenced by immunoSEQ multiplex PCR; TCRdb stores in-frame clones only, minus some. The sample lists over 130,000 clones; more than 80% were seen once. Assignment of participants to cohorts was predicated upon participant-reported clinical history. The clonotype originates from a woman younger than 35 who had been exposed to COVID-19. The chain recombines TRBV29-1 with TRBJ1-4; D remains ambiguous. What was sequenced was PBMCs or T cells enriched from blood (not recorded which). The CDR3 is CSVGRLSEEKLFF. CDR3 in DNA: TGCAGCGTTGGGCGGCTCAGCGAGGAAAAACTGTTTTTT.